Below are 25 T cell receptor beta chains sequenced from a single sample in a study of cytomegalovirus exposure and HLA in healthy donors. The primer mix had 60 Vbeta and 13 Jbeta primers. Libraries were prepared by immunoSEQ multiplex PCR; TCRdb keeps only in-frame clonotypes and omits some of them. The sample includes hundreds of thousands of clones, over 60% of them seen just once. Sequenced input: PBMCs. The origin of the receptors is a man aged 18 to 30 in good health and CMV-seronegative.

J is TRBJ1-2 and V is TRBV5-6; a weak D match, TRBD1 (5 bases). Germline V gene data show CDR1 as SGHDT and CDR2 as YYEEEE. The CDR3 loop spans 15 amino acids. V was pared by 6 bases and J by 2 bases, with 17 bases between. This CDR3 reads CASNPTGTLNYGYTF. The CDR3, as DNA: TGTGCCAGCAACCCTACAGGCACACTAAACTATGGCTACACCTTC.

This clone has just one count. The CDR3 region is CASSLFMGGAGYTF. Here the CDR3 DNA reads TGTGCCAGCAGTTTGTTTATGGGTGGGGCTGGCTACACCTTC. This chain joins TRBV28 and TRBJ1-2; D possibly corresponds to TRBD1 (5 bases). Trimming cost V 3 bases and J 7 bases, with 15 bases left between them. The CDR3 is 14 residues long. Germline V gene sequence: CDR1 MDHEN, CDR2 SYDVKM.

CDR3 in amino acids: CASSPAAGAGANVLTF. The CDR3 coding sequence is TGTGCCAGCTCACCGGCTGCAGGGGCTGGGGCCAACGTCCTGACTTTC. This chain uses TRBV18 with TRBJ2-6, with D perhaps TRBD1 (6 bases). CDR1 KGHSH and CDR2 LQKENI come from the germline V gene. The CDR3 totals 16 residues. V was pared by 3 bases and J by 2 bases, with 11 bases between.

This clone came up once. The CDR3 loop is CARQAMGGYHQNTEAFF. The CDR3 DNA reads TGTGCCAGACAAGCCATGGGGGGATACCACCAGAACACTGAAGCTTTCTTT. The chain couples TRBV7-9 to TRBJ1-1, with D maybe TRBD1 (5 bases). This CDR3 is built from 17 residues. Trimming pared 9 bases from V and 1 base from J, leaving 24 bases between. Germline values: CDR1 SEHNR, CDR2 FQNEAQ (reference sequence).

In this sample, this clone turned up once. This rearrangement joins TRBV5-8 to TRBJ1-5; D possibly corresponds to TRBD1 (6 bases). This CDR3 region has 17 residues. Germline V gene lookup returns CDR1 SGHTS and CDR2 YDEGEE. V was shortened by 5 bases and J by 2 bases, with 20 bases between the two germline ends. The chain's CDR3 is CASSFWTVPGGNQPQHF. Here the CDR3 DNA reads TGTGCCAGCAGTTTTTGGACAGTCCCAGGGGGCAATCAGCCCCAGCATTTT.

This rearrangement joins TRBV6-5 to TRBJ2-7, with a possible D match to TRBD2 (6 bases). Germline-derived CDR1 and CDR2 are MNHEY and SVGAGI. V lost 4 bases and J 0 bases, leaving 13 bases between the germline ends. The CDR3 has 15 residues. CDR3 amino acids: CASSWRLGSSYEQYF. DNA for the CDR3: TGTGCCAGCAGTTGGAGACTAGGAAGCTCCTACGAGCAGTACTTC.

The chain couples TRBV6-5 to TRBJ2-7, with D unclear. In germline, CDR1 is MNHEY, CDR2 SVGAGI. Trimming removed 5 bases at V and 9 bases at J, with 11 bases between. The CDR3 contains 11 residues. CDR3 residues: CASSTPARQYF. CDR3 coding DNA: TGTGCCAGCAGTACCCCAGCGAGGCAGTACTTC.

The chain is built from TRBV27 and TRBJ1-5, with D perhaps matching TRBD1 (5 bases). Trimming removed 2 bases from V and 2 bases from J, with 10 bases in between. The CDR3 length is 15 residues. Per germline, CDR1 MNHEY and CDR2 SMNVEV (reference sequence). The CDR3 loop reads CASSLAGRRNQPQHF. CDR3 nucleotide sequence: TGTGCCAGCAGTTTAGCGGGACGGCGCAATCAGCCCCAGCATTTT.

V usage is TRBV30 and J usage is TRBJ2-3; D may be TRBD1 (6 bases). The CDR3 runs to 16 residues. V lost 2 bases, J lost 1 base, and 16 bases lay in between. Germline assignment: CDR1 GTSNPN and CDR2 SVGIG (reference sequence). CDR3 residues: CAWSLLAGAGTDTQYF. DNA of the CDR3: TGTGCCTGGAGTCTCCTGGCAGGGGCGGGCACAGATACGCAGTATTTT.

The CDR3 DNA sequence: TGTGCCAGCAGCCTAAAGCGGGAGTCCTATAACGAGCAGTACTTC. Translated, it gives CASSLKRESYNEQYF. This chain links TRBV5-8 with TRBJ2-7, with TRBD2 matching over 8 bases. The V gene's germline CDR1 is SGHTS and CDR2 YDEGEE. Losses at the gene ends were 4 bases for V and 5 bases for J; bases not matched to a gene: 11. This CDR3 spans 15 amino acids.

The V and J genes are TRBV12-2 and TRBJ2-7; the D call of TRBD1 is as the table states it, not checked on the DNA. TRBV12-2 is noted as a pseudogene. The length of the CDR3 is 18 residues. The CDR3 sequence is CASRARDRGRFFSYEQYF. The CDR3 coding sequence is TGTGCAAGTCGCGCCCGGGACAGGGGGCGCTTCTTCTCCTACGAGCAGTACTTC.

The chain links TRBV10-2 to TRBJ1-6; D remains ambiguous. Germline CDR1 is WSHSY and CDR2 is SAAADI. This CDR3 has 14 residues. V was trimmed by 2 bases and J by 7 bases, leaving 9 bases between them. CDR3 region: CASSEGYGNSPLHF. In nucleotides, the CDR3 is TGCGCCAGCAGTGAGGGGTACGGGAATTCACCCCTCCACTTT.

The chain joins TRBV6-6 to TRBJ1-5, with D perhaps matching TRBD1 (5 bases). V lost 6 bases and J 3 bases, leaving 15 bases between the germline ends. Germline-derived CDR1 and CDR2 are MNHNY and SVGAGI (reference sequence). CDR3 length: 15 amino acids. The CDR3 reads CASSLDTSDNQPQHF. CDR3 nucleotide sequence: TGTGCCAGCAGCTTGGACACGTCAGACAATCAGCCCCAGCATTTT.

This clone was counted once. The rearrangement links TRBV27 to TRBJ2-6; 9 nucleotides line up with TRBD1. J was trimmed by 1 base and V by 8 bases; bases with no gene match: 12. CDR3 length equals 18 residues. Germline-derived CDR1 and CDR2 are MNHEY and SMNVEV (reference sequence). CDR3 residues: CASGSVGQGHSGANVLTF. The CDR3, as DNA: TGTGCCAGCGGGTCCGTAGGACAGGGGCATTCTGGGGCCAACGTCCTGACTTTC.

This clone was seen a single time. The chain recombines TRBV6-6 with TRBJ1-5; the D gene is possibly TRBD1 (5 bases). The CDR3 spans 15 residues. The V gene's germline CDR1 is MNHNY and CDR2 SVGAGI (reference sequence). Trimming removed 4 bases at V and 2 bases at J, with 12 bases between. CDR3 loop: CASSSLGEGNQPQHF. CDR3 nucleotide sequence: TGTGCCAGCAGTTCATTGGGGGAGGGCAATCAGCCCCAGCATTTT.

The chain employs TRBV7-8 and TRBJ2-1; D perhaps matches TRBD1 (5 bases). The CDR3 length is 12 residues. Per germline, CDR1 SGHVS and CDR2 FQNEAQ. The V and J ends lost 0 bases and 9 bases respectively, with 6 bases between them. The DNA for the CDR3 is TGTGCCAGCAGCTTAGCAGGGGCTGAGCAGTTCTTC. This codes for CASSLAGAEQFF.

This clone was detected a few times. This chain links TRBV15 with TRBJ2-3; TRBD2 matches 14 bases. Germline CDR1 and CDR2: LNHNV and YYDKDF (reference sequence). This CDR3 has 19 amino acids. J was trimmed by 0 bases and V by 1 base; bases with no gene match: 6. In DNA form, the CDR3 reads TGTGCCACCAGCAGAGTTTGGACTAGCGGGGGGCCGAGCACAGATACGCAGTATTTT. As protein: CATSRVWTSGGPSTDTQYF.

The genes are TRBV13 and TRBJ2-1, with D possibly TRBD1 on 6 matching bases. V lost 5 bases and J 6 bases, leaving 11 bases between the germline ends. The length of the CDR3 is 13 residues. CDR1 and CDR2 (germline): PRHDT, FYEKMQ (reference sequence). The CDR3 loop is CASSQEGGNEQFF. The CDR3 DNA reads TGTGCCAGCAGCCAGGAAGGGGGCAATGAGCAGTTCTTC.

The chain couples TRBV4-2 to TRBJ1-2; D unresolved. Deletions cut 4 bases from V and 5 bases from J, with 23 bases between. Germline CDR1 reads LGHNA; CDR2 reads YNFKEQ. The CDR3 contains 17 residues. CDR3 sequence (DNA): TGTGCCAGCAGCCCGGAGCGCGGGAGCCTACCCCCTTATGGCTACACCTTC. It translates to CASSPERGSLPPYGYTF.

V and J are TRBV5-3 and TRBJ1-1; D not certain. Being an ORF, TRBV5-3 has a function that is uncertain. The V end lost 0 bases, the J end lost 5 bases, and 11 bases lay between the germline ends. CDR3 size: 14 residues. The chain's CDR3 is CARSLGHPGTEAFF. CDR3 coding DNA: TGTGCCAGAAGCTTGGGGCACCCTGGTACTGAAGCTTTCTTT.

The chain links TRBV10-3 to TRBJ2-3; possible D gene TRBD2, 5 bases. Germline V lookup: CDR1 ENHRY, CDR2 SYGVKD. V was pared by 0 bases and J by 5 bases, with 21 bases between. CDR3 length: 18 residues. CDR3: CAISESRGSLGGRDTQYF. The CDR3 region has the DNA TGTGCCATCAGTGAGTCGAGAGGTAGCCTAGGAGGTAGAGATACGCAGTATTTT.

V and J are TRBV11-2 and TRBJ1-5; 8 nucleotides align to TRBD1. Germline CDR1 SGHAT, CDR2 FQNNGV. This CDR3 is 13 amino acids long. V lost 4 bases to trimming and J lost 7 bases; unmatched junction nucleotides: 3. The CDR3 coding sequence is TGTGCCAGCAGCTCGGACAGGGCCCAGCCCCAGCATTTT. This codes for CASSSDRAQPQHF.

V is TRBV6-1 and J is TRBJ1-2; a possible D gene is TRBD1 (6 bases). Germline V gene sequence: CDR1 MNHNS, CDR2 SASEGT. This CDR3 has 15 residues. V lost 5 bases to trimming and J lost 4 bases, with 17 bases between them. Here the CDR3 reads CASSPLSQGGYGYTF. Written as DNA, the CDR3 is TGTGCCAGCAGTCCTCTCTCCCAAGGGGGCTATGGCTACACCTTC.

The genes are TRBV19 and TRBJ2-4, with D unclear. The CDR3 has 15 residues. V lost 3 bases and J lost 0, with 9 bases in between. CDR1 and CDR2 (germline): LNHDA, SQIVND (reference sequence). CDR3: CASSIDLLAKNIQYF. The CDR3 nucleotides read TGTGCCAGTAGTATTGACTTACTAGCCAAAAACATTCAGTACTTC.

As regards this clone: At one end the junction does not follow the germline gene, possibly because of a read error. This rearrangement joins TRBV6-1 to TRBJ2-5; a weak D match, TRBD1 (5 bases). The germline V gene has CDR1 MNHNS and CDR2 SASEGT. The CDR3 spans 12 residues. This CDR3 is CASSESERGWDF. The CDR3 bases are TGTGCCAGCAGTGAATCGGAAAGGGGCTGGGACTTC.